These T cell receptor beta chains were read from a single sample in a study of blood T cell repertoires in COVID-19. Data came from immunoSEQ multiplex PCR; TCRdb stores just in-frame clones and leaves some out. The table shows roughly 280,000 clones, with roughly 90% occurring only once. Input material: peripheral blood. The receptors here all came from a woman in her thirties with COVID-19, enrolled during active disease. The CDR3 runs from the conserved cysteine through the conserved F or W. A D gene is named only where the DNA matches it firmly. Expanded clones get a size class; other rows say once, few or many, or leave the size out.

16	-	-	TRBV6-5	TRBJ1-3	TGTGCCAGCAGTTACTCCGGACTACCCTCTGGAAACACCATATATTTT	CASSYSGLPSGNTIYF
14	-	-	TRBV6-2/TRBV6-3	TRBJ2-3	TGTGCCAGCAGTTACTCCGAGTTGACAGATACGCAGTATTTT	CASSYSELTDTQYF
14	-	-	TRBV5-1	TRBJ1-4	TGCGCCAGCAGCTTGAATTCGCAGGGTGAAAAACTGTTTTTT	CASSLNSQGEKLFF
15	-	-	TRBV3-1/TRBV3-2	TRBJ2-1	TGTGCCAGCAGCCAAGATGTGAGGGGGGGCAATGAGCAGTTCTTC	CASSQDVRGGNEQFF
19	TRBD2	once	TRBV4-3	TRBJ2-2	TGCGCCAGCAGCCAAGGGGCGGGTAGCGGGAGGGTTGACACCGGGGAGCTGTTTTTT	CASSQGAGSGRVDTGELFF
13	TRBD1	-	TRBV28	TRBJ1-1	TGTGCCAGCAGTATCAGGGGGGTCACTGAAGCTTTCTTT	CASSIRGVTEAFF
19	TRBD2	-	TRBV28	TRBJ2-1	TGTGCCAGCAGTTTAAATAGGGGACTAGCGGGTTCGAGATGGAATGAGCAGTTCTTC	CASSLNRGLAGSRWNEQFF
13	-	-	TRBV6-5	TRBJ2-7	TGTGCCACCGCCCCCAAGAGCTCCTACGAGCAGTACTTC	CATAPKSSYEQYF
18	TRBD2	-	TRBV5-1	TRBJ2-3	TGCGCCAGCAGCCGTTCCGGGACTAGCGGCCCAGGCACAGATACGCAGTATTTT	CASSRSGTSGPGTDTQYF
13	-	-	TRBV28	TRBJ1-1	TGTGCCAGCAGCCCGGTGCGGTACACTGAAGCTTTCTTT	CASSPVRYTEAFF
14	TRBD2	-	TRBV6-6	TRBJ2-7	TGTGCCAGCAGTTACTCATCGGGGGGAGAGGAGCAGTACTTC	CASSYSSGGEEQYF
15	-	-	TRBV4-1	TRBJ1-1	TGCGCCAGCAGCCAACAGCGGCTCGCGAACACTGAAGCTTTCTTT	CASSQQRLANTEAFF
11	-	-	TRBV29-1	TRBJ2-2	TGCAGCGTGAGCGGGCTCGGGGAGCTGTTTTTT	CSVSGLGELFF
13	-	few	TRBV6-2/TRBV6-3	TRBJ1-6	TGTGCCAGCAGCGTGTACTATAATTCACCCCTCCACTTT	CASSVYYNSPLHF
15	-	-	TRBV9	TRBJ2-6	TGTGCCAGCAGCGTGGCATCCTCTGGGGCCAACGTCCTGACTTTC	CASSVASSGANVLTF
14	-	once	TRBV11-2	TRBJ1-6	TGTGCCAGCAGCTTACTCCAGGGAAGTTCACCCCTCCACTTT	CASSLLQGSSPLHF
16	-	-	TRBV6-4	TRBJ2-2	TGTGCCAGCAGTGACTCGAGCGATACGGCCACCGGGGAGCTGTTTTTT	CASSDSSDTATGELFF
12	-	-	TRBV24-1	TRBJ2-7	TGTGCCACCAGGGGTATGGGACATGAGCAGTACTTC	CATRGMGHEQYF
14	-	-	TRBV6-6	TRBJ2-7	TGTGCCAGCACCAATGCTCAGATGCCCTACGAGCAGTACTTC	CASTNAQMPYEQYF
13	TRBD1	-	TRBV6-5	TRBJ2-1	TGTGCCAGCAGTTTGGACAGGTTCGTTGAGCAGTTCTTC	CASSLDRFVEQFF
20	TRBD1	-	TRBV19	TRBJ2-2	TGTGCCACTTATCGATGGGACAGGGGTTGTTCGTCCACCTCAACCGGGGAGCTGTTTTTT	CATYRWDRGCSSTSTGELFF
15	TRBD2	-	TRBV7-3	TRBJ2-3	TGTGCCAGCAGCGGGACTAGCGGGAGGACAGATACGCAGTATTTT	CASSGTSGRTDTQYF
14	-	-	TRBV7-2	TRBJ1-5	TGTGCCAGCAGCTTTCGGCAGGCCGATCAGCCCCAGCATTTT	CASSFRQADQPQHF
12	-	-	TRBV4-1	TRBJ1-2	TGCGCCAGCAGCCCTATCAACGGTGGCTACACCTTC	CASSPINGGYTF
13	-	-	TRBV9	TRBJ1-2	TGTGCCAGCACCAAGGAGGGGAGGTATGGCTACACCTTC	CASTKEGRYGYTF
14	-	-	TRBV30	TRBJ2-2	TGTGCCTGGAGGATCCCCCAGGCGGGCGGGGAGCTGTTTTTT	CAWRIPQAGGELFF
13	TRBD2	-	TRBV19	TRBJ2-7	TGTGCCAGTAGACTAGCGGCCAGCTACGAGCAGTACTTC	CASRLAASYEQYF
14	TRBD1	once	TRBV28	TRBJ1-1	TGTGCCAGCAGTTCTGGACAGGGGACCACTGAAGCTTTCTTT	CASSSGQGTTEAFF
15	TRBD2	-	TRBV20-1	TRBJ2-1	TGCAGTGCTAGTCAGCGGGAGGGCCTGGGGAATGAGCAGTTCTTC	CSASQREGLGNEQFF
13	TRBD1	-	TRBV5-4	TRBJ2-1	TGTGCCAGCAGCCGGGACAGCTTCAATGAGCAGTTCTTC	CASSRDSFNEQFF
16	TRBD1	-	TRBV27	TRBJ2-1	TGTGCCAGCAGTCCCGGGACAGGGTACTCCTACAATGAGCAGTTCTTC	CASSPGTGYSYNEQFF
15	TRBD1	few	TRBV6-5	TRBJ1-5	TGTGCCAGCAGTCTTAACAGGGGATCGGATCAGCCCCAGCATTTT	CASSLNRGSDQPQHF
14	-	-	TRBV5-5	TRBJ2-7	TGTGCCAGCAGTCCCAGGGAGGCGGCCTACGAGCAGTACTTC	CASSPREAAYEQYF
13	-	-	TRBV5-8	TRBJ2-5	TGTGCCAGCAGCCGGGACAAAGGAGAGACCCAGTACTTC	CASSRDKGETQYF
13	TRBD1	-	TRBV6-5	TRBJ2-7	TGTGCCATCTTTCGGACAGGGGGCTACGAGCAGTACTTC	CAIFRTGGYEQYF
16	TRBD2	-	TRBV19	TRBJ2-7	TGTGCCAGTAGAACCCTCTCTAGCGGGGGGACTTACGAGCAGTACTTC	CASRTLSSGGTYEQYF
15	TRBD1	-	TRBV5-4	TRBJ2-1	TGTGCCAGCATGGATCGGACAGGGGCCTACAATGAGCAGTTCTTC	CASMDRTGAYNEQFF
15	TRBD1	-	TRBV15	TRBJ1-4	TGTGCCACCAGCAGAGATGGACAGGGAGATGAAAAACTGTTTTTT	CATSRDGQGDEKLFF
16	TRBD2	once	TRBV9	TRBJ2-3	TGTGCCAGCAGCACCCGACTAGCGGAGAGCACAGATACGCAGTATTTT	CASSTRLAESTDTQYF
13	TRBD1	-	TRBV27	TRBJ1-2	TGTGCCAGCACCCAGGGACAGGGAAAAGGCTACACCTTC	CASTQGQGKGYTF